Given below is one T cell receptor (beta chain) in context. This specimen belongs to a study of blood T cell repertoires in COVID-19. Study background: Some COVID-19 samples were acute and others convalescent; all came from the United States, Italy and Spain.

Looked up from germline, CDR1 is SEHNR and CDR2 is FQNEAQ (reference sequence). The CDR3 runs 15 residues. V lost 0 bases, J lost 2 bases, and 8 bases lay in between. Authors' data handling: Amplification from reference gene primers served as the basis for estimated nucleated cell counts. Clones were read by immunoSEQ multiplex PCR, and TCRdb kept only the in-frame ones, dropping some. The DNA gave D and trimming, while V, J and clone size come from that table. The sample carries about 50,000 clones, approximately 85% recorded once. The specimen was peripheral blood. The chain joins TRBV7-9 to TRBJ1-5; D is uncertain. The clonotype originates from a man between 60 and 75 years old with acute or convalescent COVID-19. The CDR3 is CASSLAGPGNQPQHF. The CDR3 bases are TGTGCCAGCAGCTTAGCGGGCCCGGGCAATCAGCCCCAGCATTTT. The whole variable domain, filled in from reference TRBV7-9 and TRBJ1-5, reads DTGVSQNPRHKITKRGQNVTFRCDPISEHNRLYWYRQTLGQGPEFLTYFQNEAQLEKSRLLSDRFSAERPKGSFSTLEIQRTEQGDSAMYLCASSLAGPGNQPQHFGDGTRLSIL.